One sample yielded the 6 T cell receptor beta chains listed below, sequenced in a study of human CD8 memory T cell subsets. Scientists made TCR beta libraries using UMI-labeled 5' RACE. TCRdb reprocessed the 5' RACE reads and reports one entry per CDR3 protein, with no DNA. This sample's clone table lists roughly 4,000 distinct CDR3 sequences. The material sequenced was CD8+ T cells from PBMCs. Receptor source: a human donor in good health.

Considering frequency, this clonotype is medium-sized. The V call is TRBV7-6, the J call TRBJ1-1. There are 12 residues in the CDR3. Germline V lookup: CDR1 SGHVS, CDR2 FNYEAQ. The CDR3 here is CASSQVGTEAFF.

The chain uses TRBV3-1 and TRBJ2-5; as DNA is missing, the TRBD2 call by TCRdb cannot be tested. Germline lookup yields CDR1 LGHDT and CDR2 YNNKEL (reference sequence). CDR3 length: 15 amino acids. The CDR3 here is CASSPGLADQETQYF.

Considering frequency, this clonotype is medium-sized. This chain joins TRBV5-1 and TRBJ1-1; with no DNA, the TCRdb D assignment of TRBD1 cannot be verified. Germline CDR1 and CDR2: SGHRS and YFSETQ. This CDR3 is built from 16 residues. The CDR3 reads CASSLSGGYEDTEAFF.

The gene calls are TRBV14 and TRBJ2-1; TCRdb outputs TRBD1, but without DNA this stays unchecked. Germline values: CDR1 SGHDN, CDR2 FVKESK. The CDR3 runs 16 residues. The CDR3 reads CASSLFRAGVYNEQFF.

This clonotype is classed as medium-sized (0.01 to 0.1%) by frequency. This rearrangement joins TRBV15 to TRBJ2-1; with no DNA, the TCRdb D assignment of TRBD2 cannot be verified. This CDR3 spans 15 amino acids. CDR1 is LNHNV and CDR2 is YYDKDF in the germline V gene (reference sequence). Here the CDR3 reads CATSSRMGGMDEQFF.

This chain uses TRBV12-3 or TRBV12-4 with TRBJ1-5; TCRdb calls TRBD1, which cannot be checked without DNA. The CDR3 runs to 17 residues. The CDR3 protein is CASSFQKAGAGNQPQHF.